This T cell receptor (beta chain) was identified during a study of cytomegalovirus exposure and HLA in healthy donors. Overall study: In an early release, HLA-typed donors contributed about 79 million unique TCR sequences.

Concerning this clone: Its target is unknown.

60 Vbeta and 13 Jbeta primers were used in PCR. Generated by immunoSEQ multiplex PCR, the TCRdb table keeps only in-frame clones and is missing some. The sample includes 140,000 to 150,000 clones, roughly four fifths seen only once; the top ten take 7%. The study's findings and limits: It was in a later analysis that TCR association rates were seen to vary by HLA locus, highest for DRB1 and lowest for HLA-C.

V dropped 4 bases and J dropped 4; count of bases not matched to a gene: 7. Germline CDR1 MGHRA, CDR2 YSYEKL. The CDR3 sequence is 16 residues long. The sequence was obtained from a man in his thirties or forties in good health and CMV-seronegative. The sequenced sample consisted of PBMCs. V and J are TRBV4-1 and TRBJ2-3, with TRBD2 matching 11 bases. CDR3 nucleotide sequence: TGCGCCAGCAGCCCTTTAGCGGGGGGGCTTGCAGATACGCAGTATTTT. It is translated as CASSPLAGGLADTQYF.